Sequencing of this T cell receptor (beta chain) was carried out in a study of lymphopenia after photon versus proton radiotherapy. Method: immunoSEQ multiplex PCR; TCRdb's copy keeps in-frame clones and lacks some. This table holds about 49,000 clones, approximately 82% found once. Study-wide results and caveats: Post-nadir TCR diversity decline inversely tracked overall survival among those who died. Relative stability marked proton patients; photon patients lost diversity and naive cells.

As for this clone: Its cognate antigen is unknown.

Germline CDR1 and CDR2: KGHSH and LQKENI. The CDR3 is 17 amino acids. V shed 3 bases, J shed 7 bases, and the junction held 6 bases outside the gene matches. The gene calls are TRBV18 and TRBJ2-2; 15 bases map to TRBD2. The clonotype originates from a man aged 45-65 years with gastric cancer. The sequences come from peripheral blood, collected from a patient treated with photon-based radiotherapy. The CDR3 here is CASSPGLAGGDGGELFF. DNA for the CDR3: TGTGCCAGCTCACCGGGACTAGCGGGAGGAGATGGCGGGGAGCTGTTTTTT.